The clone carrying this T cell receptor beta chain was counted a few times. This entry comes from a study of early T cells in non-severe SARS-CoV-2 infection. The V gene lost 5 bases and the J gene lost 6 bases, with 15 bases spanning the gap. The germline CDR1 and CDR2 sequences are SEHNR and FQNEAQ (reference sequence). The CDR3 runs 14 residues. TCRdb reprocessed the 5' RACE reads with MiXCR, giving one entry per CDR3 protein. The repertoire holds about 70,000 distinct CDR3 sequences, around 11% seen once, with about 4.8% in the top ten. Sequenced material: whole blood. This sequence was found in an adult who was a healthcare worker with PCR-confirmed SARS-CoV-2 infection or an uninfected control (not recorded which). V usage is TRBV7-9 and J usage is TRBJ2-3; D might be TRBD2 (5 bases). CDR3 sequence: CASSPPGGVDTQYF. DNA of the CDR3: TGTGCCAGCAGCCCCCCCGGAGGCGTGGATACGCAGTATTTT. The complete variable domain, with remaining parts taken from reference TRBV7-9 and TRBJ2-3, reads DTGVSQNPRHKITKRGQNVTFRCDPISEHNRLYWYRQTLGQGPEFLTYFQNEAQLEKSRLLSDRFSAERPKGSFSTLEIQRTEQGDSAMYLCASSPPGGVDTQYFGPGTRLTVL.